Presented here are 21 T cell receptor beta chains from one specimen sequenced in a study of blood T cell repertoires in COVID-19. Data came from immunoSEQ multiplex PCR; TCRdb stores just in-frame clones and leaves some out. The table has fewer than 350,000 clones, roughly 86% seen once. The sample comprised peripheral blood. These receptors were collected from a man in his late teens or twenties with active or convalescent COVID-19.

CDR3 sequence reads: CASSLWPPNTGELFF. As DNA, the CDR3 is TGTGCCAGCAGCTTGTGGCCACCTAACACCGGGGAGCTGTTTTTT. This chain connects TRBV5-4 to TRBJ2-2; D uncertain. V shed 1 base and J shed 2 bases, with 9 bases lying between them. From germline, CDR1 is SGHNT and CDR2 YYREEE (reference sequence). The CDR3 has 15 amino acids.

This clone appeared a few times. The CDR3 region has the DNA TGTGCCAGCAGCTTTATCCTGAATCAGCCCCAGCATTTT. Amino acid sequence: CASSFILNQPQHF. The chain couples TRBV5-5 to TRBJ1-5; D gene unclear. This CDR3 region has 13 residues. V lost 2 bases to trimming and J lost 4 bases, with 7 bases between them. Germline CDR1 reads SGHKS; CDR2 reads YYEKEE (reference sequence).

CDR3 coding DNA: TGTGCCAGCAGTGTAGGGGGCGAATATACGCAGTATTTT. Encoded protein: CASSVGGEYTQYF. V usage is TRBV12-3 or TRBV12-4 and J usage is TRBJ2-3; TRBD1 matches 7 bases. This CDR3 has 13 residues. The ends lost 5 bases at V and 7 bases at J; junction bases unmatched: 6.

This chain links TRBV7-9 with TRBJ2-3, with TRBD2 identical over 9 bases. Trimming removed 1 base from V and 6 bases from J; junction bases left unmatched: 11. The CDR3 has 17 amino acids. The germline CDR1 and CDR2 sequences are SEHNR and FQNEAQ (reference sequence). The CDR3 DNA reads TGTGCCAGCAGCTTAGAGGGGGTAGCGGGGGCGGAGGATACGCAGTATTTT. Residues: CASSLEGVAGAEDTQYF.

This rearrangement joins TRBV6-5 to TRBJ1-1; no clear D. The CDR3 is 11 amino acids. Germline CDR1 reads MNHEY; CDR2 reads SVGAGI. Trimming took off 6 bases at V and 11 bases at J, with 13 bases between the two ends. CDR3 nucleotides: TGTGCCAGCAGAACAGTACTAGAGGCTTTCTTT. Protein sequence: CASRTVLEAFF.

The V gene is TRBV5-1, the J gene TRBJ1-2; 7 nucleotides agree with TRBD1. This CDR3 comprises 15 residues. CDR1 is SGHRS, CDR2 YFSETQ, per germline. The junction had 8 bases not matched to a gene; V was cut back by 2 bases and J by 4 bases. Written as DNA, the CDR3 is TGCGCCAGCAGCTTAGGAGGGGGCCTTACCTATGGCTACACCTTC. Translated, it gives CASSLGGGLTYGYTF.

The gene calls are TRBV23-1 and TRBJ2-3; tentatively, D is TRBD1 (5 bases). TRBV23-1 is assigned to the ORF class and has an uncertain function. The V end lost 1 base, the J end lost 6 bases, and 17 bases lay between the germline ends. The CDR3 is made up of 16 amino acids. DNA for the CDR3: TGCGCCAGCAGTCAATTCAAGGACAATCTCACGGATACGCAGTATTTT. It specifies CASSQFKDNLTDTQYF.

The J gene is TRBJ1-6, the V gene TRBV7-6; 8 nucleotides line up with TRBD1. Germline lookup yields CDR1 SGHVS and CDR2 FNYEAQ. V shed 5 bases, J shed 9 bases, and the junction held 12 bases outside the gene matches. The CDR3 spans 16 residues. CDR3 in amino acids: CASSPEVGRGLSPLHF. The CDR3 DNA is TGTGCCAGCAGCCCCGAGGTCGGCAGGGGGCTTTCACCCCTCCACTTT.

The chain recombines TRBV10-3 with TRBJ1-3, with 7 nucleotides matching TRBD1. V shed 7 bases, J shed 0 bases, and the junction held 6 bases outside the gene matches. Germline V gene sequence: CDR1 ENHRY, CDR2 SYGVKD. The CDR3 runs 15 residues. The CDR3 DNA reads as TGTGCCATCAATTCACAGGGGAACTCTGGAAACACCATATATTTT. This codes for CAINSQGNSGNTIYF.

The gene calls are TRBV2 and TRBJ1-2; D gene unclear. Trimming took 10 bases from V and 0 from J, leaving 18 bases between them. The CDR3 totals 15 residues. Per germline, CDR1 SNHLY and CDR2 FYNNEI. The CDR3 is CANAGFTLANYGYTF. The DNA for the CDR3 is TGTGCCAACGCGGGTTTTACTCTAGCTAACTATGGCTACACCTTC. Variable domain in full (rest from reference TRBV2 and TRBJ1-2): EPEVTQTPSHQVTQMGQEVILRCVPISNHLYFYWYRQILGQKVEFLVSFYNNEISEKSEIFDDQFSVERPDGSNFTLKIRSTKLEDSAMYFCANAGFTLANYGYTFGSGTRLTVV.

The chain carries TRBV1 and TRBJ2-5; the D call in the table, TRBD2, was not verified against the DNA. TRBV1 is tagged as a pseudogene. The CDR3 runs 19 residues. The CDR3 DNA is TGCACCAGCAGCCAGGAACCCGGGACTAAGGGAGACACCCAGGAGACCCAGTACTTC. Protein: CTSSQEPGTKGDTQETQYF.

The rearrangement links TRBV19 to TRBJ2-7, with TRBD1 matching over 9 bases. Trimming removed 1 base from V and 6 bases from J; junction bases left unmatched: 1. The V gene's germline CDR1 is LNHDA and CDR2 SQIVND (reference sequence). The CDR3 has 13 residues. In DNA, the CDR3 is TGTGCCAGTAGTATAGGGACAGGGGCCGAGCAGTACTTC. Translating gives CASSIGTGAEQYF.

J is TRBJ2-1 and V is TRBV6-6; D might be TRBD1 (5 bases). This CDR3 has 15 amino acids. The V and J ends lost 2 bases and 13 bases respectively, with 21 bases between them. The germline CDR1 and CDR2 sequences are MNHNY and SVGAGI (reference sequence). CDR3 bases: TGTGCCAGCAGTTACGGTCAGGGAAGTTCAGGCTCCCAGTTCTTC. Translated, it gives CASSYGQGSSGSQFF.

The chain couples TRBV3-1 (or the pseudogene TRBV3-2) to TRBJ2-1, with 10 nucleotides matching TRBD2. The CDR3 runs to 17 residues. CDR1 and CDR2 (germline): LGHDT, YNNKEL (reference sequence). J lost 6 bases, V lost 2 bases, and 10 bases had no gene match. The CDR3 protein is CASSQNSGGPKGNEQFF. The CDR3 nucleotides read TGTGCCAGCAGCCAAAATAGCGGGGGGCCGAAGGGCAATGAGCAGTTCTTC.

The chain is built from TRBV19 and TRBJ1-2, with D hard to call. Trimming pared 1 base from V and 0 bases from J, leaving 12 bases between. In germline, CDR1 is LNHDA, CDR2 SQIVND (reference sequence). This CDR3 region has 16 residues. The CDR3 coding sequence is TGTGCCAGTAGTATAGCCAGCTCACTAACTAACTATGGCTACACCTTC. It codes for CASSIASSLTNYGYTF.

V usage is TRBV10-1 and J usage is TRBJ1-1, with a weak D call TRBD1 (5 bases). The CDR3 length is 12 residues. The V and J ends lost 5 bases and 3 bases respectively, with 7 bases between them. CDR1 and CDR2 (germline): WNHNN, SYGVQD (reference sequence). CDR3 in DNA: TGCGCCAGCAGTAACAGGTACACTGAAGCTTTCTTT. Amino acids: CASSNRYTEAFF.

This clone appeared once. The V call is TRBV5-1, the J call TRBJ1-1, with 7 bases aligning to TRBD1. V shed 4 bases, J shed 1 base, and the junction held 7 bases outside the gene matches. The CDR3 spans 15 residues. Germline V CDR1 and CDR2: SGHRS, YFSETQ. CDR3 nucleotides: TGCGCCAGCAGCCACGGGGACAGCCGGAACACTGAAGCTTTCTTT. This encodes CASSHGDSRNTEAFF. The full variable domain, completed using reference TRBV5-1 and TRBJ1-1, is KAGVTQTPRYLIKTRGQQVTLSCSPISGHRSVSWYQQTPGQGLQFLFEYFSETQRNKGNFPGRFSGRQFSNSRSEMNVSTLELGDSALYLCASSHGDSRNTEAFFGQGTRLTVV.

The CDR3 reads CASSALAGKNTSTDTQYF. DNA for the CDR3: TGTGCCAGCAGTGCCCTAGCGGGCAAAAACACTAGCACAGATACGCAGTATTTT. The genes are TRBV25-1 and TRBJ2-3; 8 bases are shared with TRBD2. This CDR3 is 18 amino acids long. CDR1 is MGHDK and CDR2 is SYGVNS in the germline V gene. The V segment lost 4 bases and the J segment 0 bases; nucleotides outside the gene matches: 12.

The chain carries TRBV12-3 or TRBV12-4 and TRBJ1-5, with TRBD1 matching over 7 bases. The CDR3 length is 13 residues. V was clipped by 5 bases and J by 7 bases; unmatched bases: 5. Here the CDR3 DNA reads TGTGCCAGCAGTACAGGGGCTGCGCAGCCCCAGCATTTT. This encodes CASSTGAAQPQHF.

With respect to this clone: The sample contains more than one DNA sequence encoding this CDR3. The rearrangement uses TRBV7-9 and TRBJ2-7; D gene unclear. Germline values: CDR1 SEHNR, CDR2 FQNEAQ (reference sequence). This CDR3 has 12 residues. The V gene lost 5 bases and the J gene lost 3 bases, with 8 bases spanning the gap. CDR3 sequence (DNA): TGTGCCAGCAGCCCCCCAGGCTACGAGCAGTACTTC. Encoded protein: CASSPPGYEQYF.

The chain employs TRBV5-6 and TRBJ1-2; D perhaps matches TRBD1 (5 bases). This CDR3 comprises 15 residues. With 0 bases removed from V and 0 bases from J, the gap between germline ends came to 9 bases. CDR1 is SGHDT and CDR2 is YYEEEE in the germline V gene. The CDR3 coding sequence is TGTGCCAGCAGCTTGGGTGGCAGGGCTAACTATGGCTACACCTTC. It encodes CASSLGGRANYGYTF.